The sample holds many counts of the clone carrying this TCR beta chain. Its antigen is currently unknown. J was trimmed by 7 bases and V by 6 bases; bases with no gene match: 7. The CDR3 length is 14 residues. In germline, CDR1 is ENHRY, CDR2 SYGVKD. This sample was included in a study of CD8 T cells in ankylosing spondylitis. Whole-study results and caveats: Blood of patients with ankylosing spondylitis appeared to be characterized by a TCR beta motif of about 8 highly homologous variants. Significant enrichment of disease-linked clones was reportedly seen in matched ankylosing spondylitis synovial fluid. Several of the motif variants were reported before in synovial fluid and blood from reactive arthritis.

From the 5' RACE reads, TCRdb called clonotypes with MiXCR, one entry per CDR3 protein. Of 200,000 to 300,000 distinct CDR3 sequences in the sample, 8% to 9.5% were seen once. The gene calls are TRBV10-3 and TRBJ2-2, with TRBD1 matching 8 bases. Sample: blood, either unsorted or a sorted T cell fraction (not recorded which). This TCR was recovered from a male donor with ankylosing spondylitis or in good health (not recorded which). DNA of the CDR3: TGTGCCATCAGCAAGACAGGGGCAGGCGGGGAGCTGTTTTTT. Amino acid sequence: CAISKTGAGGELFF.